This entry lists 7 T cell receptor beta chains sequenced from one sample in a study of regulatory T cells in long-lasting Graves disease. Arm-PCR of CDR3 regions with iRepertoire HTBI primers generated TCR beta libraries. TCRdb fed the multiplex PCR reads into MiXCR, producing one record per CDR3 protein. The data hold some 220,000 distinct CDR3 sequences, with around 20% observed a single time. Time point reported: newly diagnosed GD, antithyroid drugs for less than 3 months. RNA from PBMCs was the source of the TCR library. In addition, the sample was reused for a study of T cells in Graves' hyperthyroidism and ophthalmopathy.

The sample in question was peripheral blood mononuclear cells (PBMCs), obtained at new diagnosis, from a patient treated with antithyroid drugs. The receptors originated from a woman in her 30s with Graves disease.

This chain connects TRBV30 to TRBJ1-2, with 7 bases lining up with TRBD1. The CDR3 is made up of 11 amino acids. Germline CDR1 and CDR2: GTSNPN and SVGIG (reference sequence). V dropped 6 bases and J dropped 8; count of bases not matched to a gene: 6. The CDR3 loop reads CACTGEGGYTF. In nucleotides, the CDR3 is TGTGCCTGTACAGGGGAGGGCGGCTACACCTTC.

This clonotype was counted many times. The chain uses TRBV24-1 and TRBJ1-2; D may be TRBD1 (6 bases). V was pared by 2 bases and J by 3 bases, with 9 bases between. The CDR3 covers 14 residues. Germline V gives CDR1 KGHDR, CDR2 SFDVKD. CDR3 in amino acids: CATSDYRAHYGYTF. CDR3 bases: TGTGCCACCAGTGATTACAGGGCACACTATGGCTACACCTTC.

CDR3 DNA sequence: TGTGCCAGCAGTTTAAGGGAGAACTATGGCTACACCTTC. Translating it yields CASSLRENYGYTF. V is TRBV12-3 or TRBV12-4 and J is TRBJ1-2; no clear D. The CDR3 consists of 13 residues. V lost 2 bases and J lost 2, with 6 bases in between.

This clonotype appeared many times. The V gene is TRBV18, the J gene TRBJ1-3; D is possibly TRBD1 (6 bases). Germline V gene data show CDR1 as KGHSH and CDR2 as LQKENI. V was shortened by 3 bases and J by 0 bases, with 15 bases between the two germline ends. This CDR3 comprises 17 residues. The CDR3 loop is CASSPKPGQSSGNTIYF. DNA of the CDR3: TGTGCCAGCTCACCCAAACCCGGACAGTCCTCTGGAAACACCATATATTTT.

About this clonotype: At one of its ends the junction is not consistent with the germline gene, which may arise from a read error. V usage is TRBV28 and J usage is TRBJ1-1; 7 nucleotides line up with TRBD1. The V gene's germline CDR1 is MDHEN and CDR2 SYDVKM. The CDR3 covers 14 residues. The CDR3 DNA sequence: TGTGCCAGCAGCCGGGGGGACAGCTACACTGAAGTTTTCTTT. It yields the protein CASSRGDSYTEVFF.

This clonotype was found many times. This chain links TRBV3-1 with TRBJ1-1; 10 bases match TRBD1. Losses at the gene ends were 5 bases for V and 1 base for J; bases not matched to a gene: 4. The CDR3 contains 15 residues. Germline CDR1 and CDR2: LGHDT and YNNKEL (reference sequence). The CDR3 reads CASSNRDRGNTEAFF. Here the CDR3 DNA reads TGTGCCAGCAGCAACCGGGACAGGGGGAACACTGAAGCTTTCTTT. Looking up the rest from reference TRBV3-1 and TRBJ1-1 gives the full variable domain: DTAVSQTPKYLVTQMGNDKSIKCEQNLGHDTMYWYKQDSKKFLKIMFSYNNKELIINETVPNRFSPKSPDKAHLNLHINSLELGDSAVYFCASSNRDRGNTEAFFGQGTRLTVV.

As concerns this clonotype: A much larger clone is a single base away; this may be a read error. The chain employs TRBV3-1 and TRBJ2-7; 9 positions match TRBD2. The germline CDR1 and CDR2 sequences are LGHDT and YNNKEL (reference sequence). Trimming cost V 4 bases and J 2 bases; bases outside gene matches: 12. This CDR3 has 17 residues. The CDR3 loop is CASSPYLLRGRAYEQYF. The CDR3, as DNA: TGTGCCAGCAGCCCTTACCTTCTCCGCGGGAGGGCCTACGAGCAGTACTTC.